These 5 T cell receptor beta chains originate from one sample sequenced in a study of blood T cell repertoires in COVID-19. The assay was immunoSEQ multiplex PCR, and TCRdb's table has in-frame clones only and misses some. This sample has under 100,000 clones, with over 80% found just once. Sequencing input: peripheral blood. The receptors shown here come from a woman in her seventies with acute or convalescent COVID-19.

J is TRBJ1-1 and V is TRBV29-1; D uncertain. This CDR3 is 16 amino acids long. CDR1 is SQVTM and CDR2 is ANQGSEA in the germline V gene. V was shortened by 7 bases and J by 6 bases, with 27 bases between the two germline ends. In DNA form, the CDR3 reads TGCAGCGCCTCCCTGGGAGTGGGATTGCTTAGCGCTGAAGCTTTCTTT. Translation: CSASLGVGLLSAEAFF.

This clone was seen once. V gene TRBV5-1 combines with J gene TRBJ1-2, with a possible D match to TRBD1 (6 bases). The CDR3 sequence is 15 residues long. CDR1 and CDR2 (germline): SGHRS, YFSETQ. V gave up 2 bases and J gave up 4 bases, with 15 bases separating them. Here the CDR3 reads CASSFLYGGLYGYTF. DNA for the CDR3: TGCGCCAGCAGCTTTTTATATGGGGGCCTCTATGGCTACACCTTC.

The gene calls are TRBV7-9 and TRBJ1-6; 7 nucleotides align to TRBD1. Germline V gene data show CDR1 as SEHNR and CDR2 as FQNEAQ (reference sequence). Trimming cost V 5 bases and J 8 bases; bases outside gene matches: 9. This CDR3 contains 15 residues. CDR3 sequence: CASSRGTVRDSPLHF. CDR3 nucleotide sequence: TGTGCCAGCAGCCGCGGGACAGTTCGCGATTCACCCCTCCACTTT.

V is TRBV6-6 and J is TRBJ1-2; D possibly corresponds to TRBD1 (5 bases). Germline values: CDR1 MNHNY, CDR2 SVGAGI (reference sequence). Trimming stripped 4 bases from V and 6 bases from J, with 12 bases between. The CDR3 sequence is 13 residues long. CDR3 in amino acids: CASSSSGTHGYTF. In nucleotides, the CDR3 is TGTGCCAGCAGTTCCTCGGGGACTCATGGCTACACCTTC.

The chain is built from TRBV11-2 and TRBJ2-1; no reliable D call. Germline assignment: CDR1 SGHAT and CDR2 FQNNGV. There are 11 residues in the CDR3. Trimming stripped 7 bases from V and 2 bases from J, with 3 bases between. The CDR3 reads CASTAYNEQFF. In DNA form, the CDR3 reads TGTGCCAGCACGGCCTACAATGAGCAGTTCTTC.